The 24 T cell receptor beta chains in this list originate from one sample, sequenced in a study of neurological immune-mediated disorders. TCRdb re-called the 5' RACE reads with MiXCR, one entry per CDR3 protein. The sample comprises more than 45,000 distinct CDR3 sequences, 3% to 3.5% of which are singletons, and about 6% rests with the top ten. The sequenced sample consisted of PBMCs. The source is a man in his forties with multiple sclerosis.

Many counts were recorded for this clonotype. V and J are TRBV20-1 and TRBJ1-1; D remains ambiguous. Germline V gene data show CDR1 as DFQATT and CDR2 as SNEGSKA (reference sequence). This CDR3 spans 12 amino acids. Trimming took off 5 bases at V and 6 bases at J, with 13 bases between the two ends. The CDR3 DNA reads as TGCAGTGCTCAAAAGGCGGGTTCTGAAGCTTTCTTT. This codes for CSAQKAGSEAFF.

This clonotype was observed at least ten times. J is TRBJ2-2 and V is TRBV2; 9 bases map to TRBD2. The ends lost 5 bases at V and 5 bases at J; junction bases unmatched: 0. Germline CDR1 SNHLY, CDR2 FYNNEI. The CDR3 is made up of 13 amino acids. The CDR3 region is CASSLAGTGELFF. DNA for the CDR3: TGTGCCAGCAGTCTAGCGGGGACCGGGGAGCTGTTTTTT.

In this sample, this clonotype turned up many times. The chain carries TRBV20-1 and TRBJ2-5; the D is unclear. Trimming pared 3 bases from V and 2 bases from J, leaving 10 bases between. This CDR3 spans 13 amino acids. CDR1 and CDR2 from the germline V gene are DFQATT and SNEGSKA (reference sequence). CDR3 sequence reads: CSASIGGQETQYF. As DNA, the CDR3 is TGCAGTGCTAGTATCGGTGGACAAGAGACCCAGTACTTC.

This clonotype was counted between two and nine times. V gene TRBV9 combines with J gene TRBJ2-7; the D gene is possibly TRBD2 (5 bases). This CDR3 contains 14 residues. The germline gives CDR1 SGDLS, CDR2 YYNGEE. Trimming shortened V by 4 bases and J by 2 bases, and 13 bases separated the two germline ends. The CDR3 protein is CASSPTGKTYEQYF. Here the CDR3 DNA reads TGTGCCAGCAGCCCCACGGGAAAGACCTACGAGCAGTACTTC.

This clonotype was seen only a few times. One junction end disagrees with the germline gene, perhaps due to a read error. The chain joins TRBV4-1 to TRBJ1-5; possibly TRBD1 for D (6 bases). Germline assignment: CDR1 MGHRA and CDR2 YSYEKL. The CDR3 runs 16 residues. This CDR3 reads CASSKTGSYSNQPQNF. The CDR3 nucleotides are TGCGCCAGCAGCAAAACAGGGAGTTATAGCAATCAGCCCCAGAATTTT.

This clonotype was seen repeatedly, ten times or more. The chain carries TRBV27 and TRBJ2-7; tentative D call: TRBD1 (6 bases). CDR3 length equals 14 residues. Germline CDR1 reads MNHEY; CDR2 reads SMNVEV (reference sequence). Trimming took 3 bases from V and 0 from J, leaving 9 bases between them. In DNA, the CDR3 is TGTGCCAGCAGTTTGTCCAGGGGCTCCTACGAGCAGTACTTC. It codes for CASSLSRGSYEQYF.

Many counts were recorded for this clonotype. V gene TRBV3-1 combines with J gene TRBJ1-2; D call uncertain. CDR1 is LGHDT, CDR2 YNNKEL, per germline (reference sequence). This CDR3 contains 15 residues. V gave up 1 base and J gave up 4 bases, with 13 bases separating them. The CDR3 DNA is TGTGCCAGCAGCCAAGGTGGCATACAGCTCTATGGCTACACCTTC. It codes for CASSQGGIQLYGYTF.

This clonotype was recorded many times. The chain has TRBV5-1 and TRBJ2-5; 8 nucleotides agree with TRBD1. V lost 4 bases, J lost 2 bases, and 7 bases stayed unmatched. Per the germline V gene, CDR1 is SGHRS and CDR2 is YFSETQ. The CDR3 is 15 amino acids. This CDR3 is CASSPTGQVQETQYF. For the CDR3, the DNA is TGCGCCAGCAGCCCGACGGGACAGGTTCAAGAGACCCAGTACTTC.

This clonotype was counted at least ten times. The rearrangement links TRBV20-1 to TRBJ2-3, with D maybe TRBD1 (6 bases). Looked up from germline, CDR1 is DFQATT and CDR2 is SNEGSKA (reference sequence). Trimming left V 0 bases short and J 2 bases short, with 18 bases between. The CDR3 runs to 17 residues. The CDR3 DNA follows: TGCAGTGCTAGAGATCTAAGCTGGGGGCAAAACACAGATACGCAGTATTTT. Translation gives CSARDLSWGQNTDTQYF.

Ten or more counts support this clonotype. The CDR3 sequence: CASSWKSLGEVAFF. The DNA for the CDR3 is TGCGCCAGCAGCTGGAAGTCGTTGGGGGAGGTGGCTTTCTTT. The chain couples TRBV5-1 to TRBJ1-1, with D possibly being TRBD1 (5 bases). The ends were cut back, 3 bases at V and 11 bases at J, with 20 bases in the middle. The germline gives CDR1 SGHRS, CDR2 YFSETQ. The CDR3 covers 14 residues.

This clonotype was counted at least ten times. The chain links TRBV29-1 to TRBJ2-1; D remains ambiguous. The CDR3 runs 15 residues. V was clipped by 4 bases and J by 0 bases, with 13 bases between them. The germline CDR1 and CDR2 sequences are SQVTM and ANQGSEA. CDR3 nucleotide sequence: TGCAGCGTTGTCGCCAGCCCAAGCTCCTACAATGAGCAGTTCTTC. Protein sequence: CSVVASPSSYNEQFF.

This clonotype was seen at least ten times. The chain joins TRBV7-3 to TRBJ1-1; D might be TRBD1 (5 bases). Germline CDR1 SGHTA, CDR2 FQGTGA. This CDR3 is 13 amino acids long. Trimming left V 5 bases short and J 3 bases short, with 10 bases between. In nucleotides, the CDR3 is TGTGCCAGCAGCCCCGTGGGGGACACTGAAGCTTTCTTT. Residues: CASSPVGDTEAFF.

This clonotype has a count of ten or more. This rearrangement joins TRBV6-5 to TRBJ2-1; 9 positions agree with TRBD1. The CDR3 has 12 residues. V shed 5 bases and J 15 bases; nucleotides not matched to a gene: 8. Germline V gives CDR1 MNHEY, CDR2 SVGAGI. CDR3 nucleotides: TGTGCCAGCAGTCGACCGGGACAGGGTTGGTTCTTC. It specifies CASSRPGQGWFF.

Many counts were recorded for this clonotype. The chain has TRBV20-1 and TRBJ2-3; D may be TRBD2 (6 bases). This CDR3 region has 14 residues. Trimming left V 6 bases short and J 2 bases short, with 15 bases between. From germline, CDR1 is DFQATT and CDR2 SNEGSKA (reference sequence). The DNA of the CDR3 is TGCAGTGCCAAGGTCGGGGGTCCCACAGATACGCAGTATTTT. It encodes CSAKVGGPTDTQYF.

This clonotype was recorded many times. The rearrangement links TRBV5-1 to TRBJ1-4; 7 bases agree with TRBD1. Trimming cost V 2 bases and J 2 bases; bases outside gene matches: 3. The CDR3 is 15 amino acids. Per the germline V gene, CDR1 is SGHRS and CDR2 is YFSETQ. CDR3 residues: CASSLPGGTNEKLFF. The CDR3, as DNA: TGCGCCAGCAGCTTACCAGGGGGGACTAATGAAAAACTGTTTTTT.

In its sample, this clonotype was seen many times. The chain carries TRBV11-2 and TRBJ1-1; D is perhaps TRBD1 (5 bases). The germline V gene has CDR1 SGHAT and CDR2 FQNNGV. This CDR3 has 14 residues. Trimming removed 4 bases at V and 10 bases at J, with 19 bases between. CDR3 DNA: TGTGCCAGCAGCTCGAGAACGTGGGACCCGACAGCTTTCTTT. Protein product: CASSSRTWDPTAFF.

There are many counts of this clonotype. The chain has TRBV5-1 and TRBJ2-7, with TRBD2 as a possible D gene (5 bases). CDR3 size: 15 residues. Germline CDR1 SGHRS, CDR2 YFSETQ. Trimming took off 6 bases at V and 2 bases at J, with 18 bases between the two ends. CDR3 amino acids: CASTPGSARAYEQYF. For the CDR3, the DNA is TGCGCCAGCACCCCGGGGTCGGCCAGAGCCTACGAGCAGTACTTC.

This clonotype was seen ten or more times. The V call is TRBV20-1, the J call TRBJ1-2, with D possibly matching TRBD1 (5 bases). The V end was cut by 7 bases, the J end by 2 bases, with 14 bases between. Germline CDR1 is DFQATT and CDR2 is SNEGSKA (reference sequence). This CDR3 contains 13 residues. DNA for the CDR3: TGCAGTGTAACCCACAGGTCGAACTATGGCTACACCTTC. Residues: CSVTHRSNYGYTF.

This clonotype was seen many times. The chain combines TRBV7-9 with TRBJ2-1; D perhaps matches TRBD1 (6 bases). Germline CDR1 SEHNR, CDR2 FQNEAQ (reference sequence). The CDR3 runs to 12 residues. The V end was cut by 5 bases, the J end by 10 bases, with 12 bases between. The CDR3 sequence: CASSVDSTEQFF. The CDR3 DNA reads TGTGCCAGCAGCGTGGACAGTACCGAGCAGTTCTTC. Using reference TRBV7-9 and TRBJ2-1 for the parts outside the CDR3, the full variable domain is DTGVSQNPRHKITKRGQNVTFRCDPISEHNRLYWYRQTLGQGPEFLTYFQNEAQLEKSRLLSDRFSAERPKGSFSTLEIQRTEQGDSAMYLCASSVDSTEQFFGPGTRLTVL.

This clonotype was counted ten times or more. This sequence joins TRBV5-6 and TRBJ2-1, with TRBD1 matching 12 bases. Germline lookup yields CDR1 SGHDT and CDR2 YYEEEE. The CDR3 has 16 residues. The ends lost 4 bases at V and 9 bases at J; junction bases unmatched: 11. CDR3 sequence: CASSLQGDRGRGEQFF. In DNA, the CDR3 is TGTGCCAGCAGCCTTCAAGGGGACAGGGGGCGCGGTGAGCAGTTCTTC.

This clonotype was seen repeatedly, ten times or more. This chain connects TRBV7-2 to TRBJ1-2; no clear D gene. Trimming pared 3 bases from V and 3 bases from J, leaving 5 bases between. Germline CDR1 is SGHTA and CDR2 is FQGNSA. CDR3 length equals 12 residues. CDR3 residues: CASSFRDYGYTF. The CDR3 DNA reads as TGTGCCAGCAGCTTTCGGGACTATGGCTACACCTTC.

This clonotype was recorded many times. The rearrangement uses TRBV5-1 and TRBJ1-5; D call uncertain. The CDR3 consists of 14 residues. CDR1 is SGHRS and CDR2 is YFSETQ in the germline V gene. Trimming shortened V by 0 bases and J by 4 bases, and 8 bases separated the two germline ends. Here the CDR3 DNA reads TGCGCCAGCAGCTTGGGGGAGGAGAATCAGCCCCAGCATTTT. This sequence encodes CASSLGEENQPQHF.

This clonotype has a count of ten or more. The chain combines TRBV5-6 with TRBJ2-3; no firm D call. The V and J ends lost 0 bases and 6 bases respectively, with 8 bases between them. The CDR3 loop spans 13 amino acids. Germline CDR1 SGHDT, CDR2 YYEEEE. The CDR3 here is CASSLESRDTQYF. The CDR3 nucleotides read TGTGCCAGCAGCTTGGAAAGTAGGGATACGCAGTATTTT.

This clonotype was recorded at least ten times. The chain employs TRBV27 and TRBJ2-5; 7 nucleotides match TRBD2. Germline V gives CDR1 MNHEY, CDR2 SMNVEV (reference sequence). This CDR3 comprises 16 residues. Unmatched junction bases numbered 10, after V lost 1 base and J lost 5 bases. DNA of the CDR3: TGTGCCAGCAGTTTATTGGCGGGGGTGAAAGGGGAGACCCAGTACTTC. Translation gives CASSLLAGVKGETQYF.